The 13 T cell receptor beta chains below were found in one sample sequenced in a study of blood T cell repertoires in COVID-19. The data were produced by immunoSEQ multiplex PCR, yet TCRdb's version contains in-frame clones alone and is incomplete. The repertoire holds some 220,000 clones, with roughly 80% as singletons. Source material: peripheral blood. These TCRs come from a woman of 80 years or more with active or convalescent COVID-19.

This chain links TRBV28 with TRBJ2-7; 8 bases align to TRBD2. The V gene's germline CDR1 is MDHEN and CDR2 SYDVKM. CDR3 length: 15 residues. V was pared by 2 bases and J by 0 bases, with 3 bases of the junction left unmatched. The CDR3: CASSLAGGLSYEQYF. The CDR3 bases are TGTGCCAGCAGTTTAGCGGGGGGACTCTCCTACGAGCAGTACTTC.

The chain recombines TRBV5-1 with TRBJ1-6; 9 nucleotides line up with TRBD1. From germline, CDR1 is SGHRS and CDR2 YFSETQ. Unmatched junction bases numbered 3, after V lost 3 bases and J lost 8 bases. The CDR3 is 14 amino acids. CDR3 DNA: TGCGCCAGCAGCTGGGACAGGGTGGATTCACCCCTCCACTTT. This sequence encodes CASSWDRVDSPLHF.

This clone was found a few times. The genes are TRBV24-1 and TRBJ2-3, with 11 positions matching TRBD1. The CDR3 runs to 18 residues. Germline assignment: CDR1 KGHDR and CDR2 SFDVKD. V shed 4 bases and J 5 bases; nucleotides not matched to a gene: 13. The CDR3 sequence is CATSDNGQGAKKEDTQYF. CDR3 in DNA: TGTGCCACCAGTGACAATGGACAGGGGGCCAAAAAGGAAGATACGCAGTATTTT.

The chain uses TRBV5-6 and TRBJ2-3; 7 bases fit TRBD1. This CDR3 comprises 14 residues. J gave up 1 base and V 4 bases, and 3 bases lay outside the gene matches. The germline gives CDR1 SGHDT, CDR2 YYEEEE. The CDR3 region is CASSPDRGTDTQYF. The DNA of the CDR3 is TGTGCCAGCAGCCCCGACAGGGGCACAGATACGCAGTATTTT.

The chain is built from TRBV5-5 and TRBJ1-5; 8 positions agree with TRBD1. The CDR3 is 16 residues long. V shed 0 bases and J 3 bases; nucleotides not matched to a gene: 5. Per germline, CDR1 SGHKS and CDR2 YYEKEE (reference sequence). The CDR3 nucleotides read TGTGCCAGCAGCTTGGACCCGACAGGGGTCAATCAGCCCCAGCATTTT. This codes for CASSLDPTGVNQPQHF.

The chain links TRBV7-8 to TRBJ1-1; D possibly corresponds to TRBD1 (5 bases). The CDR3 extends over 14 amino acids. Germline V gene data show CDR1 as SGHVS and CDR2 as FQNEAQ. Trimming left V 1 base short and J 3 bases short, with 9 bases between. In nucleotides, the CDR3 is TGTGCCAGCAGCTTAGTGTGGGGGGACACTGAAGCTTTCTTT. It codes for CASSLVWGDTEAFF.

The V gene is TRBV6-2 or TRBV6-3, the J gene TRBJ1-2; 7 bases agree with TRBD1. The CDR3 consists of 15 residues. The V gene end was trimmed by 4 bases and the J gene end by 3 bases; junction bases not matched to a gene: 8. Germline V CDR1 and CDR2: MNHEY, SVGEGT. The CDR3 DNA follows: TGTGCCAGCAGTTTAGGGGACAGACGGGACTATGGCTACACCTTC. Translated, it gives CASSLGDRRDYGYTF.

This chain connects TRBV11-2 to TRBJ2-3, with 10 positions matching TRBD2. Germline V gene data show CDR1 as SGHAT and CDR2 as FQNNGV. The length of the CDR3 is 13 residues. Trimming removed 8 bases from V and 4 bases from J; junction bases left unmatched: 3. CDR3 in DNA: TGTGCCAGCGGCCTAGCGGGAGCAGATACGCAGTATTTT. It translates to CASGLAGADTQYF.

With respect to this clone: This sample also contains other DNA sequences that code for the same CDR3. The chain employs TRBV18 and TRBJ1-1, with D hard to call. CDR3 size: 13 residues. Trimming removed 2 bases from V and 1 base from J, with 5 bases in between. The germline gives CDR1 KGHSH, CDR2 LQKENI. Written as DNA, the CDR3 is TGTGCCAGCTCACCAACAGAGAACACTGAAGCTTTCTTT. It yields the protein CASSPTENTEAFF.

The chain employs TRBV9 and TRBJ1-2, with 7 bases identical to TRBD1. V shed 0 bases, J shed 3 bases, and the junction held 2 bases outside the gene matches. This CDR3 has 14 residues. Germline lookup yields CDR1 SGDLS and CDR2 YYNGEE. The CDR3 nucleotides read TGTGCCAGCAGCGTAGTTGACAGGGACTATGGCTACACCTTC. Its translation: CASSVVDRDYGYTF.

The CDR3 here is CASSMSGKRTWANTEAFF. Here the CDR3 DNA reads TGTGCCAGTAGTATGTCAGGGAAACGAACGTGGGCGAACACTGAAGCTTTCTTT. V and J are TRBV19 and TRBJ1-1; TRBD1 might be the D (5 bases). The CDR3 is 18 residues long. Trimming stripped 3 bases from V and 1 base from J, with 21 bases between. Germline V gene sequence: CDR1 LNHDA, CDR2 SQIVND (reference sequence).

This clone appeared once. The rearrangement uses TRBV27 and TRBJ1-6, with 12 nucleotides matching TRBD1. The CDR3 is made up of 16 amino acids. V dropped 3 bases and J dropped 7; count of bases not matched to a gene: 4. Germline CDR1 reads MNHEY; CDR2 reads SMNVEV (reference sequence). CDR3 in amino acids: CASSLGDRGPNSPLHF. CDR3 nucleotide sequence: TGTGCCAGCAGTTTGGGGGACAGGGGGCCGAATTCACCCCTCCACTTT.

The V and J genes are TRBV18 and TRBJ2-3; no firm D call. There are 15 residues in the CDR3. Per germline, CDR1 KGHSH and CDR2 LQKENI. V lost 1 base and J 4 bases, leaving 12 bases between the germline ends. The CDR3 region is CASSPLLDSADTQYF. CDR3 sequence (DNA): TGTGCCAGCTCACCACTCCTAGATTCGGCAGATACGCAGTATTTT. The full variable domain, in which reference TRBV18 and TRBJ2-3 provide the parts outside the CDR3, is NAGVMQNPRHLVRRRGQEARLRCSPMKGHSHVYWYRQLPEEGLKFMVYLQKENIIDESGMPKERFSAEFPKEGPSILRIQQVVRGDSAAYFCASSPLLDSADTQYFGPGTRLTVL.